The 30 T cell receptor beta chains reported below all come from one sample, sequenced in a study of blood T cell repertoires in COVID-19 (dated by TCRdb to about 2020). Preparation of the library involved the immunoSEQ multiplex PCR assay. The immuneACCESS repertoire file appears here via TCRdb, limited to in-frame rearrangements. These files lack a portion of the clones; in checked studies, under half of the deficit traces to unresolved V genes, and the cause of the others is not known. This sample gives a few hundred thousand clones in total; roughly 80% of them show up just once. The ten largest account for 5% of the sample. The specimen sequenced was PBMCs or T cells enriched from blood (not recorded which). The receptors originated from a man aged 40-55 years who had been exposed to COVID-19.

This chain links TRBV19 with TRBJ2-7; D perhaps matches TRBD1 (5 bases). The germline V gene has CDR1 LNHDA and CDR2 SQIVND (reference sequence). V lost 5 bases and J 7 bases, leaving 15 bases between the germline ends. The CDR3 is made up of 13 amino acids. The CDR3 sequence is CASSVVGLLEQYF. CDR3 nucleotide sequence: TGTGCCAGTAGTGTCGTGGGGCTACTGGAGCAGTACTTC.

The gene calls are TRBV11-2 and TRBJ2-1; D not resolved. The CDR3 sequence is 12 residues long. The germline V gene has CDR1 SGHAT and CDR2 FQNNGV. V was cut by 8 bases and J by 5 bases, with 10 bases left in between. CDR3 sequence (DNA): TGTGCCAGCGGCCGGCAGGACAATGAGCAGTTCTTC. Its translation: CASGRQDNEQFF.

The chain is built from TRBV18 and TRBJ1-5; D ambiguous. Trimming cost V 5 bases and J 4 bases, with 15 bases left between them. The CDR3 runs 15 residues. CDR1 is KGHSH, CDR2 LQKENI, per germline. The CDR3 sequence: CASSISPGINQPQHF. The CDR3 DNA sequence: TGTGCCAGCTCAATTTCCCCGGGGATAAATCAGCCCCAGCATTTT. Full variable domain (outside the CDR3, taken from reference TRBV18 and TRBJ1-5): NAGVMQNPRHLVRRRGQEARLRCSPMKGHSHVYWYRQLPEEGLKFMVYLQKENIIDESGMPKERFSAEFPKEGPSILRIQQVVRGDSAAYFCASSISPGINQPQHFGDGTRLSIL.

The CDR3 DNA follows: TGTGCCAGCAGCGCACAGGCGGCTGAAGCTTTCTTT. This gives the protein CASSAQAAEAFF. V gene TRBV7-9 combines with J gene TRBJ1-1, with a possible D match to TRBD1 (5 bases). The CDR3 is 12 amino acids. Germline assignment: CDR1 SEHNR and CDR2 FQNEAQ (reference sequence). Trimming left V 5 bases short and J 6 bases short, with 10 bases between.

This clone occurred a few times. The J gene is TRBJ1-2, the V gene TRBV2; possibly TRBD1 for D (5 bases). Germline CDR1 and CDR2: SNHLY and FYNNEI. CDR3 size: 14 residues. V gave up 10 bases and J gave up 4 bases, with 19 bases separating them. The DNA of the CDR3 is TGTGCCACCACCCAGGGTCCCCTTATCTATGGCTACACCTTC. It encodes CATTQGPLIYGYTF. Variable domain in full (rest from reference TRBV2 and TRBJ1-2): EPEVTQTPSHQVTQMGQEVILRCVPISNHLYFYWYRQILGQKVEFLVSFYNNEISEKSEIFDDQFSVERPDGSNFTLKIRSTKLEDSAMYFCATTQGPLIYGYTFGSGTRLTVV.

This clone was seen a few times. The chain employs TRBV5-1 and TRBJ2-5; 7 bases match TRBD2. Trimming at V came to 4 bases and at J to 5 bases, leaving 5 bases not matched to a gene. The germline V gene encodes CDR1 SGHRS and CDR2 YFSETQ. The CDR3 is 13 amino acids. Here the CDR3 DNA reads TGCGCCAGCAGCGGCGGACTAGGGGAGACCCAGTACTTC. It specifies CASSGGLGETQYF.

This chain joins TRBV2 and TRBJ2-7; 9 bases line up with TRBD2. The V gene end was trimmed by 9 bases and the J gene end by 0 bases; junction bases not matched to a gene: 6. Germline loops: CDR1 SNHLY, CDR2 FYNNEI. The CDR3 covers 14 residues. The CDR3 spells CASVGLANSYEQYF. The DNA for the CDR3 is TGTGCCAGTGTCGGACTAGCGAACTCCTACGAGCAGTACTTC.

The V call is TRBV6-5, the J call TRBJ2-2; D ambiguous. From germline, CDR1 is MNHEY and CDR2 SVGAGI. Trimming took off 5 bases at V and 5 bases at J, with 9 bases between the two ends. CDR3 length equals 13 residues. CDR3 DNA: TGTGCCAGCAGTCCCCCCGTGACCGGGGAGCTGTTTTTT. It encodes CASSPPVTGELFF.

The rearrangement links TRBV2 to TRBJ2-5; 7 positions match TRBD1. The germline CDR1 and CDR2 sequences are SNHLY and FYNNEI. Trimming cost V 6 bases and J 2 bases; bases outside gene matches: 9. CDR3 length: 15 amino acids. The CDR3 region is CASRPWDSVQETQYF. The CDR3 DNA sequence: TGTGCCAGCAGGCCTTGGGACAGCGTTCAAGAGACCCAGTACTTC.

The gene calls are TRBV18 and TRBJ1-3; 9 bases map to TRBD1. V shed 6 bases and J 2 bases; nucleotides not matched to a gene: 5. Germline V gene sequence: CDR1 KGHSH, CDR2 LQKENI. This CDR3 is built from 15 residues. This chain's CDR3 is CASSTGTGTGNTIYF. Written as DNA, the CDR3 is TGTGCCAGCTCTACCGGGACAGGGACTGGAAACACCATATATTTT.

This chain links TRBV5-6 with TRBJ2-1; 8 nucleotides line up with TRBD1. Germline CDR1 reads SGHDT; CDR2 reads YYEEEE. V lost 3 bases, J lost 8 bases, and 1 base stayed unmatched. The CDR3 covers 12 residues. The CDR3 bases are TGTGCCAGCAGCTCGACAGGGGATGAGCAGTTCTTC. Translating it yields CASSSTGDEQFF.

This sequence joins TRBV13 and TRBJ2-7; weak D call: TRBD1 (6 bases). Looked up from germline, CDR1 is PRHDT and CDR2 is FYEKMQ (reference sequence). CDR3 size: 13 residues. The V end was cut by 3 bases, the J end by 6 bases, with 12 bases between. The CDR3 DNA reads TGTGCCAGCAGCTTCTCACAGGGATCCGAGCAGTACTTC. Its protein product is CASSFSQGSEQYF.

This clone was picked up one time. The chain uses TRBV3-1 (or the pseudogene TRBV3-2) and TRBJ1-4; 8 nucleotides match TRBD1. The CDR3 loop spans 14 amino acids. Losses at the gene ends were 4 bases for V and 8 bases for J; bases not matched to a gene: 6. CDR1 is LGHDT, CDR2 YNNKEL, per germline (reference sequence). The CDR3 region is CASSPGQGAEKLFF. The CDR3 region has the DNA TGTGCCAGCAGCCCCGGACAGGGCGCCGAAAAACTGTTTTTT.

This chain joins TRBV9 and TRBJ2-7, with 8 nucleotides matching TRBD1. The ends lost 4 bases at V and 0 bases at J; junction bases unmatched: 3. The CDR3 runs to 14 residues. Looked up from germline, CDR1 is SGDLS and CDR2 is YYNGEE. DNA for the CDR3: TGTGCCAGCAGCACCGGACAGGGCTCCTACGAGCAGTACTTC. Amino acids: CASSTGQGSYEQYF.

V is TRBV11-2 and J is TRBJ2-2; D is possibly TRBD1 (6 bases). V was pared by 6 bases and J by 7 bases, with 27 bases between. CDR1 is SGHAT and CDR2 is FQNNGV in the germline V gene. The CDR3 is made up of 18 amino acids. CDR3 sequence (DNA): TGTGCCAGCAGAGGAGTCACGGGCCGCGTGGGGGCCAACGGGGAGCTGTTTTTT. It translates to CASRGVTGRVGANGELFF.

This chain links TRBV5-6 with TRBJ1-4; TRBD1 agrees at 8 bases. The CDR3 is 13 amino acids. Germline CDR1 and CDR2: SGHDT and YYEEEE. The ends lost 3 bases at V and 7 bases at J; junction bases unmatched: 2. In DNA form, the CDR3 reads TGTGCCAGCAGCTGGACAGGGTCTGAAAAACTGTTTTTT. It translates to CASSWTGSEKLFF. Supplemented by reference TRBV5-6 and TRBJ1-4, the full variable domain reads DAGVTQSPTHLIKTRGQQVTLRCSPKSGHDTVSWYQQALGQGPQFIFQYYEEEERQRGNFPDRFSGHQFPNYSSELNVNALLLGDSALYLCASSWTGSEKLFFGSGTQLSVL.

The V and J genes are TRBV18 and TRBJ1-6, with a weak D call TRBD1 (5 bases). The CDR3 is 15 amino acids. V was cut by 5 bases and J by 3 bases, with 11 bases left in between. Germline V gene data show CDR1 as KGHSH and CDR2 as LQKENI. CDR3 sequence reads: CASSSRDVYNSPLHF. In DNA form, the CDR3 reads TGTGCCAGCTCAAGCAGGGATGTCTATAATTCACCCCTCCACTTT.

This clone has just a few counts. This chain uses TRBV11-1 with TRBJ2-1, with D perhaps matching TRBD1 (5 bases). The germline V gene has CDR1 SGHAT and CDR2 FQDESV (reference sequence). V was cut by 2 bases and J by 4 bases, with 12 bases left in between. The CDR3 is made up of 15 amino acids. For the CDR3, the DNA is TGTGCCAGCAGCTTACAGGGTGACAGTTACAATGAGCAGTTCTTC. Its protein is CASSLQGDSYNEQFF.

This rearrangement joins TRBV5-6 to TRBJ2-5; D is unresolved. The CDR3 contains 11 residues. Germline values: CDR1 SGHDT, CDR2 YYEEEE. Trimming left V 3 bases short and J 2 bases short, with 2 bases between. CDR3 sequence: CASSSQETQYF. The DNA for the CDR3 is TGTGCCAGCAGCTCGCAAGAGACCCAGTACTTC.

The V and J genes are TRBV6-5 and TRBJ2-7, with TRBD1 identical over 8 bases. The length of the CDR3 is 14 residues. Germline V CDR1 and CDR2: MNHEY, SVGAGI. The J segment lost 3 bases and the V segment lost 6 bases, leaving 7 bases of the junction unmatched. CDR3 protein: CASRTGVGDYEQYF. DNA of the CDR3: TGTGCCAGCAGGACAGGGGTTGGAGACTACGAGCAGTACTTC.

V is TRBV19 and J is TRBJ1-2, with 9 bases identical to TRBD1. The V segment lost 6 bases and the J segment 5 bases; nucleotides outside the gene matches: 7. This CDR3 contains 14 residues. Germline values: CDR1 LNHDA, CDR2 SQIVND (reference sequence). The CDR3 here is CASRTQGAGYGYTF. For the CDR3, the DNA is TGTGCCAGTAGGACACAGGGGGCCGGTTATGGCTACACCTTC.

V and J are TRBV7-3 and TRBJ2-1, with D maybe TRBD1 (5 bases). The germline V and J ends were trimmed by 3 bases and 4 bases, with 7 bases remaining between them. Germline V gene sequence: CDR1 SGHTA, CDR2 FQGTGA. The CDR3 extends over 13 amino acids. DNA of the CDR3: TGTGCCAGCAGCTTGGACACATACAATGAGCAGTTCTTC. Amino acid sequence: CASSLDTYNEQFF.

The CDR3 nucleotides are TGTGCCAGCAGCTGGGAGGTTAGCAATCAGCCCCAGCATTTT. Its protein product is CASSWEVSNQPQHF. This chain joins TRBV7-3 and TRBJ1-5, with D uncertain. Germline assignment: CDR1 SGHTA and CDR2 FQGTGA. This CDR3 is 14 amino acids long. The ends were cut back, 4 bases at V and 0 bases at J, with 7 bases in the middle.

The chain joins TRBV24-1 to TRBJ1-2, with a possible D match to TRBD1 (5 bases). The CDR3 contains 11 residues. V was trimmed by 3 bases and J by 7 bases, leaving 5 bases between them. Germline V lookup: CDR1 KGHDR, CDR2 SFDVKD. The CDR3 bases are TGTGCCACCAGTGATACAGGTGGCTACACCTTC. Translated: CATSDTGGYTF.

The chain couples TRBV2 to TRBJ2-3; 11 positions agree with TRBD2. In germline, CDR1 is SNHLY, CDR2 FYNNEI. The CDR3 runs to 14 residues. V was clipped by 10 bases and J by 1 base; unmatched bases: 4. The CDR3 loop reads CAKLLAGGTDTQYF. CDR3 nucleotides: TGTGCCAAATTACTAGCGGGAGGCACAGATACGCAGTATTTT.

The chain recombines TRBV6-5 with TRBJ1-2; D not certain. Per germline, CDR1 MNHEY and CDR2 SVGAGI. This CDR3 has 14 residues. The V end was cut by 10 bases, the J end by 2 bases, with 17 bases between. CDR3 protein: CANMAGGGNYGYTF. Written as DNA, the CDR3 is TGTGCCAACATGGCGGGCGGAGGGAACTATGGCTACACCTTC.

The V call is TRBV5-6, the J call TRBJ2-7; 8 nucleotides line up with TRBD1. Germline-derived CDR1 and CDR2 are SGHDT and YYEEEE. V lost 2 bases and J lost 0; bases outside the gene matches: 4. The CDR3 extends over 15 amino acids. CDR3 residues: CASSFRTGSSYEQYF. The CDR3 DNA follows: TGTGCCAGCAGCTTCCGGACAGGGAGCTCCTACGAGCAGTACTTC.

J is TRBJ2-1 and V is TRBV27; 7 bases agree with TRBD1. V trimming: 8 bases; J trimming: 9 bases; junction bases outside the gene matches: 10. The CDR3 is 13 amino acids. Germline CDR1 is MNHEY and CDR2 is SMNVEV (reference sequence). The CDR3 loop is CASEGASKGEQFF. The CDR3 region has the DNA TGTGCCAGCGAGGGGGCAAGCAAGGGTGAGCAGTTCTTC.

The chain recombines TRBV6-2 or TRBV6-3 with TRBJ1-1; D is perhaps TRBD1 (6 bases). CDR3 length: 14 amino acids. Germline lookup yields CDR1 MNHEY and CDR2 SVGEGT. Trimming shortened V by 4 bases and J by 5 bases, and 14 bases separated the two germline ends. The CDR3 DNA sequence: TGTGCCAGCAGTTTTCAACAGGGCTATACTGAAGCTTTCTTT. Translating gives CASSFQQGYTEAFF.

The chain links TRBV29-1 to TRBJ2-7; 9 positions agree with TRBD1. J gave up 4 bases and V 4 bases, and 5 bases lay outside the gene matches. The germline gives CDR1 SQVTM, CDR2 ANQGSEA. The CDR3 has 13 amino acids. The CDR3, as DNA: TGCAGCGTTGCCAGGACAGGGGCTTACGAGCAGTACTTC. It translates to CSVARTGAYEQYF.